A single sample is the source of the 13 T cell receptor beta chains below, sequenced in a study of T cell responses to AZD1222 COVID-19 vaccine. Generated by immunoSEQ multiplex PCR, the TCRdb table keeps only in-frame clones and is missing some. This repertoire shows about 100,000 clones, around 90% found once; its top ten account for 2% to 3%. Material: peripheral blood, obtained 28 days after the second AZD1222 dose. Receptors were obtained from an adult who received the AZD1222 COVID-19 vaccine.

This rearrangement joins TRBV7-2 to TRBJ2-1; 7 bases match TRBD1. Germline V gives CDR1 SGHTA, CDR2 FQGNSA. CDR3 length equals 16 residues. With V trimmed by 1 base and J by 4 bases, 7 bases remained unmatched. The CDR3 loop is CASSLVGTAIYNEQFF. As DNA, the CDR3 is TGTGCCAGCAGCTTAGTCGGGACAGCGATTTACAATGAGCAGTTCTTC.

V usage is TRBV7-9 and J usage is TRBJ1-4; 7 bases align to TRBD1. Looked up from germline, CDR1 is SEHNR and CDR2 is FQNEAQ (reference sequence). The CDR3 consists of 14 residues. V trimming: 3 bases; J trimming: 5 bases; junction bases outside the gene matches: 3. The CDR3 DNA reads TGTGCCAGCAGCTTTAAGACAGGGAATGAAAAACTGTTTTTT. It is translated as CASSFKTGNEKLFF.

The genes are TRBV6-2 or TRBV6-3 and TRBJ1-2; D is uncertain. The V end was cut by 2 bases, the J end by 13 bases, with 17 bases between. Germline values: CDR1 MNHEY, CDR2 SVGEGT. This CDR3 spans 13 amino acids. CDR3 nucleotide sequence: TGTGCCAGCAGTTACCTTCTCCCAGTGGCGCTCACCTTC. Protein: CASSYLLPVALTF.

The chain combines TRBV4-2 with TRBJ2-3; possibly TRBD1 or TRBD2 for D (6 bases each). There are 14 residues in the CDR3. With 1 base removed from V and 3 bases from J, the gap between germline ends came to 8 bases. Germline CDR1 is LGHNA and CDR2 is YNFKEQ. CDR3 sequence reads: CASSQGRGTDTQYF. CDR3 DNA: TGTGCCAGCAGCCAAGGGAGGGGGACAGATACGCAGTATTTT.

The chain links TRBV27 to TRBJ2-4, with D maybe TRBD1 (5 bases). The CDR3 runs 15 residues. The germline V and J ends were trimmed by 8 bases and 0 bases, with 14 bases remaining between them. Germline V gene data show CDR1 as MNHEY and CDR2 as SMNVEV (reference sequence). The CDR3 loop is CASATVSLAKNIQYF. CDR3 in DNA: TGTGCCAGCGCGACAGTCAGCCTAGCCAAAAACATTCAGTACTTC.

The chain joins TRBV7-9 to TRBJ1-3; D is ambiguous. CDR1 is SEHNR, CDR2 FQNEAQ, per germline (reference sequence). V dropped 6 bases and J dropped 4 bases, with 19 bases sitting between them. The CDR3 is 16 amino acids. CDR3 DNA: TGTGCCAGCAGTCAACACGGGAAAGGGTTCGGAAACACCATATATTTT. As protein: CASSQHGKGFGNTIYF.

The rearrangement joins TRBV9 to TRBJ2-3; 10 bases align to TRBD1. Germline V gives CDR1 SGDLS, CDR2 YYNGEE. J was trimmed by 6 bases and V by 4 bases; bases with no gene match: 5. This CDR3 has 14 amino acids. CDR3: CASSLRQGADTQYF. CDR3 coding DNA: TGTGCCAGCAGCCTTCGACAGGGGGCGGATACGCAGTATTTT.

The chain joins TRBV7-8 to TRBJ1-6; no reliable D call. Germline CDR1 is SGHVS and CDR2 is FQNEAQ. Trimming shortened V by 7 bases and J by 0 bases, and 13 bases separated the two germline ends. The length of the CDR3 is 16 residues. The CDR3 nucleotides read TGTGCCAGCACCCTCGGCGGGAGCTCCTATAATTCACCCCTCCACTTT. It is translated as CASTLGGSSYNSPLHF.

CDR3 nucleotides: TGTGCCAGCTCACCCCCAGGGCGTACTGAAGCTTTCTTT. This translates into CASSPPGRTEAFF. V and J are TRBV18 and TRBJ1-1; weak D call: TRBD1 (5 bases). V was shortened by 3 bases and J by 5 bases, with 10 bases between the two germline ends. CDR3 size: 13 residues. Germline assignment: CDR1 KGHSH and CDR2 LQKENI. The entire variable domain, with the rest obtained from reference TRBV18 and TRBJ1-1, is as follows: NAGVMQNPRHLVRRRGQEARLRCSPMKGHSHVYWYRQLPEEGLKFMVYLQKENIIDESGMPKERFSAEFPKEGPSILRIQQVVRGDSAAYFCASSPPGRTEAFFGQGTRLTVV.

The chain uses TRBV5-6 and TRBJ1-5; D remains unclear. The CDR3 loop spans 15 amino acids. V dropped 5 bases and J dropped 0 bases, with 12 bases sitting between them. The V gene's germline CDR1 is SGHDT and CDR2 YYEEEE. The CDR3 DNA sequence: TGTGCCAGCAGAAAGTCAGGTAATAGCAATCAGCCCCAGCATTTT. It translates to CASRKSGNSNQPQHF.

The CDR3 loop reads CAWSFGSREKLFF. DNA of the CDR3: TGTGCCTGGAGCTTTGGGAGCCGAGAAAAACTGTTTTTT. This rearrangement joins TRBV30 to TRBJ1-4; D gene uncertain. Germline assignment: CDR1 GTSNPN and CDR2 SVGIG (reference sequence). V lost 3 bases to trimming and J lost 8 bases, with 13 bases between them. The CDR3 consists of 13 residues.

This clone occurred once. This sequence joins TRBV7-9 and TRBJ2-1, with 8 bases aligning to TRBD2. The CDR3 is made up of 15 amino acids. Germline V gives CDR1 SEHNR, CDR2 FQNEAQ (reference sequence). V shed 5 bases, J shed 0 bases, and the junction held 3 bases outside the gene matches. In DNA, the CDR3 is TGTGCCAGCAGCGAGAGCGGGAGCTCCTACAATGAGCAGTTCTTC. As protein: CASSESGSSYNEQFF.

This chain joins TRBV6-5 and TRBJ1-5; D is unresolved. Trimming removed 7 bases from V and 1 base from J, with 14 bases in between. Germline CDR1 and CDR2: MNHEY and SVGAGI. CDR3 length equals 15 residues. The CDR3 sequence is CASTRAAQSNQPQHF. For the CDR3, the DNA is TGTGCCAGCACCCGAGCTGCACAGAGCAATCAGCCCCAGCATTTT.